These 14 T cell receptor beta chains came from one sample sequenced in a study of T cell responses to AZD1222 COVID-19 vaccine. Assay: immunoSEQ multiplex PCR; the TCRdb copy retains only in-frame clones and omits some. This repertoire shows some 150,000 clones, approximately 90% found once; its top ten account for roughly 1.7%. The sequenced sample was peripheral blood, obtained 28 days after the second AZD1222 dose. All receptors derive from an adult who received the AZD1222 COVID-19 vaccine.

The genes are TRBV20-1 and TRBJ1-1; D not resolved. Trimming left V 3 bases short and J 12 bases short, with 11 bases between. Germline lookup yields CDR1 DFQATT and CDR2 SNEGSKA (reference sequence). The CDR3 covers 10 residues. The CDR3 sequence: CSASWGVSFF. In DNA, the CDR3 is TGCAGTGCTAGTTGGGGAGTATCTTTCTTT.

Here the CDR3 DNA reads TGTGCCAGCAGCTTAGTGGCTAGCGGGCGGACAGATACGCAGTATTTT. Translating it yields CASSLVASGRTDTQYF. V gene TRBV7-9 combines with J gene TRBJ2-3; the match to TRBD2 covers 8 bases. The germline V gene encodes CDR1 SEHNR and CDR2 FQNEAQ (reference sequence). CDR3 length: 16 residues. Trimming removed 1 base from V and 3 bases from J; junction bases left unmatched: 6.

This chain connects TRBV30 to TRBJ1-5; tentatively, D is TRBD1 (6 bases). The V end was cut by 6 bases, the J end by 4 bases, with 16 bases between. In germline, CDR1 is GTSNPN, CDR2 SVGIG (reference sequence). The CDR3 is 14 amino acids. CDR3 region: CACDATGVNQPQHF. The CDR3 DNA is TGTGCCTGTGACGCGACAGGAGTAAATCAGCCCCAGCATTTT.

The chain carries TRBV11-2 and TRBJ1-2; D unresolved. Germline lookup yields CDR1 SGHAT and CDR2 FQNNGV. Trimming cost V 1 base and J 6 bases, with 9 bases left between them. There are 13 residues in the CDR3. The CDR3 reads CASSLAYDDGYTF. DNA for the CDR3: TGTGCCAGCAGCTTAGCGTACGACGATGGCTACACCTTC.

The chain recombines TRBV18 with TRBJ2-7; D is perhaps TRBD1 (6 bases). CDR1 and CDR2 from the germline V gene are KGHSH and LQKENI. This CDR3 is built from 14 residues. Trimming took off 0 bases at V and 4 bases at J, with 10 bases between the two ends. CDR3 sequence (DNA): TGTGCCAGCTCACCACCGGCAGGGGTTTACGAGCAGTACTTC. Translated, it gives CASSPPAGVYEQYF.

The rearrangement joins TRBV6-5 to TRBJ1-5; 8 bases map to TRBD1. The V segment lost 5 bases and the J segment 8 bases; nucleotides outside the gene matches: 8. This CDR3 has 14 residues. CDR1 and CDR2 (germline): MNHEY, SVGAGI. In DNA, the CDR3 is TGTGCCAGCAGTAACCGACAGGGGTTGAAGCCCCAGCATTTT. It specifies CASSNRQGLKPQHF.

The CDR3 sequence: CASSPTGALNVETQYF. In DNA, the CDR3 is TGTGCCAGCAGCCCGACAGGGGCGCTTAATGTAGAGACCCAGTACTTC. The rearrangement uses TRBV7-3 and TRBJ2-5, with TRBD1 matching 8 bases. J was trimmed by 4 bases and V by 5 bases; bases with no gene match: 12. The CDR3 sequence is 16 residues long. Per the germline V gene, CDR1 is SGHTA and CDR2 is FQGTGA. Together with reference TRBV7-3 and TRBJ2-5, the CDR3 gives the full variable domain: GAGVSQTPSNKVTEKGKYVELRCDPISGHTALYWYRQSLGQGPEFLIYFQGTGAADDSGLPNDRFFAVRPEGSVSTLKIQRTERGDSAVYLCASSPTGALNVETQYFGPGTRLLVL.

The V call is TRBV20-1, the J call TRBJ1-2; D may be TRBD1 (5 bases). V lost 3 bases and J 4 bases, leaving 12 bases between the germline ends. The CDR3 spans 13 residues. Germline lookup yields CDR1 DFQATT and CDR2 SNEGSKA (reference sequence). CDR3 DNA sequence: TGCAGTGCTAGTGAGGGGCCCCTCTATGGCTACACCTTC. It yields the protein CSASEGPLYGYTF.

The genes are TRBV19 and TRBJ1-4; tentatively, D is TRBD1 (5 bases). CDR1 and CDR2 from the germline V gene are LNHDA and SQIVND (reference sequence). V was shortened by 7 bases and J by 10 bases, with 13 bases between the two germline ends. The CDR3 is 12 amino acids. In nucleotides, the CDR3 is TGTGCCAGTATAGGAGCGGGGCGAAAACTGTTTTTT. Translation: CASIGAGRKLFF.

The chain joins TRBV27 to TRBJ1-1; 11 positions agree with TRBD1. The CDR3 length is 17 residues. Germline CDR1 and CDR2: MNHEY and SMNVEV (reference sequence). V shed 6 bases and J 1 base; nucleotides not matched to a gene: 10. The CDR3 loop reads CASSFLGTGGGNTEAFF. The DNA of the CDR3 is TGTGCCAGCAGCTTTTTGGGGACAGGGGGTGGGAACACTGAAGCTTTCTTT.

The rearrangement links TRBV4-2 to TRBJ1-1; the D is unclear. V was shortened by 2 bases and J by 0 bases, with 10 bases between the two germline ends. Germline values: CDR1 LGHNA, CDR2 YNFKEQ. The CDR3 covers 15 residues. The CDR3 here is CASSQSPGLNTEAFF. CDR3 nucleotide sequence: TGTGCCAGCAGCCAATCCCCGGGCCTGAACACTGAAGCTTTCTTT.

This chain uses TRBV28 with TRBJ1-2; 9 bases are shared with TRBD1. Germline-derived CDR1 and CDR2 are MDHEN and SYDVKM. The CDR3 contains 15 residues. The ends lost 6 bases at V and 3 bases at J; junction bases unmatched: 8. Here the CDR3 reads CASSQGGDRDYGYTF. The CDR3 DNA follows: TGTGCCAGCAGCCAAGGTGGGGACAGGGACTATGGCTACACCTTC.

DNA of the CDR3: TGTGCCAGCAGTTACGGCAGCTGGGGAGAAAAACTGTTTTTT. It encodes CASSYGSWGEKLFF. This chain links TRBV28 with TRBJ1-4; the D is unclear. CDR3 length: 14 amino acids. V was shortened by 4 bases and J by 8 bases, with 14 bases between the two germline ends. Per germline, CDR1 MDHEN and CDR2 SYDVKM. Filled out from reference TRBV28 and TRBJ1-4, the complete variable domain reads DVKVTQSSRYLVKRTGEKVFLECVQDMDHENMFWYRQDPGLGLRLIYFSYDVKMKEKGDIPEGYSVSREKKERFSLILESASTNQTSMYLCASSYGSWGEKLFFGSGTQLSVL.

This chain connects TRBV27 to TRBJ2-3; 8 bases are shared with TRBD2. Germline V lookup: CDR1 MNHEY, CDR2 SMNVEV (reference sequence). The CDR3 is 20 residues long. Unmatched junction bases numbered 22, after V lost 3 bases and J lost 5 bases. The chain's CDR3 is CASSFSPTIAGGSPGDTQYF. The CDR3 DNA is TGTGCCAGCAGTTTCAGCCCCACGATTGCGGGAGGTTCTCCGGGAGATACGCAGTATTTT.